Here is one TCR beta chain with its context. Antigen specificity is unknown. These data come from a study of T cell responses to AZD1222 COVID-19 vaccine. Overall study findings and caveats: Most donors were white British, females outnumbered males, and clonal diversity was possibly underestimated.

Using immunoSEQ multiplex PCR, the repertoire was profiled, and TCRdb retains in-frame clones only, with some absent. The sample has about 140,000 clones, about 89% seen once. The CDR3 sequence is 13 residues long. Germline V gene sequence: CDR1 SGDLS, CDR2 YYNGEE. Deletions cut 1 base from V and 3 bases from J, with 4 bases between. The TCR originated in an adult in good health. V and J are TRBV9 and TRBJ2-2; D not resolved. The sequencing here drew on peripheral blood, taken on day 0 of AZD1222 vaccination. This chain's CDR3 is CASSVSDTGELFF. As DNA, the CDR3 is TGTGCCAGCAGCGTAAGCGACACCGGGGAGCTGTTTTTT.